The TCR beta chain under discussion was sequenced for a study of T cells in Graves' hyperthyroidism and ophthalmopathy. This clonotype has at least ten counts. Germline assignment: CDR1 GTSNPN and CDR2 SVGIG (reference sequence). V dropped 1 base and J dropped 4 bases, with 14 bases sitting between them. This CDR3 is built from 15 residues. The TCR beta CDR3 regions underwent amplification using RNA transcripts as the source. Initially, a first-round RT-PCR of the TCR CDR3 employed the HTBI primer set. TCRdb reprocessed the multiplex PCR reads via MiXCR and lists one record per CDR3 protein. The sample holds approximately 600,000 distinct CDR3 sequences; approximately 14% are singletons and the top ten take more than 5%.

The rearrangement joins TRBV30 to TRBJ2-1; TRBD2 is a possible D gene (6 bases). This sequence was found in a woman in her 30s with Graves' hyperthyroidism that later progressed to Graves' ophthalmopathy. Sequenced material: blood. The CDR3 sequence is CAWSEGVAEYNEQFF. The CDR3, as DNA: TGTGCCTGGAGTGAGGGAGTAGCGGAGTACAATGAGCAGTTCTTC.